This T cell receptor (beta chain) was sequenced for a study of blood T cell repertoires in COVID-19. Measured with immunoSEQ multiplex PCR; TCRdb has only the in-frame clones, and not every one. The profile shows approximately 250,000 clones, 86% of them singletons. Material for sequencing was peripheral blood. The source is a man aged 40-49 years with active or convalescent COVID-19.

CDR3 sequence: CASSPWTGLTEKLFF. The CDR3 coding sequence is TGTGCCAGCAGTCCCTGGACAGGGCTTACTGAAAAACTGTTTTTT. J is TRBJ1-4 and V is TRBV27; 8 bases are shared with TRBD1. V lost 5 bases to trimming and J lost 7 bases; unmatched junction nucleotides: 9. Per germline, CDR1 MNHEY and CDR2 SMNVEV (reference sequence). This CDR3 has 15 residues.